This TCR beta chain comes out of a study of Ad26.COV2.S vaccination and SARS-CoV-2 variants. For the study at large: Donor had been placed in the Ad26.COV2.S arm of the COV1001 trial.

Of note for this clone: The antigen remains unidentified.

General observations from the study: Total T cell responses, in the TCR breadth and depth analyses, may have been underestimated.

As for treatment: approximately 18 received Ad26.COV2.S at low or high dose, single or two shots; about 5 received placebo; per-sample allocation not given. After the first vaccine or placebo injection, samples were drawn on day 63. Expression of Wuhan-strain SARS-CoV-2 spike came from the Ad26 vector that formed the vaccine. The method was immunoSEQ multiplex PCR; TCRdb's version includes in-frame clones alone and lacks a portion of them. The table shows about 390,000 clones, with roughly 90% occurring only once. V lost 2 bases to trimming and J lost 8 bases, with 18 bases between them. The V gene's germline CDR1 is MNHEY and CDR2 SVGAGI. The CDR3 is 15 amino acids.

The chain links TRBV6-5 to TRBJ1-2; tentatively, D is TRBD1 (5 bases). This sample comprised peripheral blood, obtained in a trial of Ad26.COV2.S vaccine versus placebo. This clonotype originated in a person aged 18 to 59 who received the Ad26.COV2.S COVID-19 vaccine or a placebo. Written as DNA, the CDR3 is TGTGCCAGCAGTTACGCGATGGGGCAGGATAGAGGCTACACCTTC. Translation gives CASSYAMGQDRGYTF.